These T cell receptor beta chains were read from a single sample in a study of vaccination and CD4 T cells after COVID-19. From the PCR reads, TCRdb called clonotypes with MiXCR, one entry per CDR3 protein. The sample shows some 10,000 distinct CDR3 sequences, 32% of them seen only once. No antigen is known for these receptors. The sequencing sample was made of cultured CD4+ T cells from blood. The receptors were sampled from a human donor with COVID-19. The CDR3 runs from the conserved cysteine through the conserved F or W. A D gene is named only where the DNA matches it firmly. Where a row states a size, it is once, few, many or the class of an expanded clone; other rows omit it.

18,TRBJ2-4,.,TRBV7-2,TRBD2,CASSPGSSGTIAKNIQYF,TGTGCCAGCAGCCCGGGATCTAGCGGGACGATAGCCAAAAACATTCAGTACTTC
13,TRBJ1-4,.,TRBV7-2,.,CASSLGWGEKLFF,TGTGCCAGCAGCTTAGGGTGGGGTGAAAAACTGTTTTTT
16,TRBJ2-5,.,TRBV6-2/TRBV6-3,TRBD2,CASKPERGGSQETQYF,TGTGCCAGCAAGCCAGAGCGGGGGGGCTCCCAAGAGACCCAGTACTTC
15,TRBJ1-2,few,TRBV6-5,.,CASSYLGGRAYGYTF,TGTGCCAGCAGTTACTTGGGGGGCAGGGCCTATGGCTACACCTTC
13,TRBJ1-5,.,TRBV27,.,CASSLIGNQPQHF,TGTGCCAGCAGTTTAATCGGCAATCAGCCCCAGCATTTT
13,TRBJ1-6,once,TRBV6-4,.,CASSVREGSPLHF,TGTGCCAGCAGTGTCAGGGAGGGTTCACCCCTCCACTTT
15,TRBJ1-3,.,TRBV5-8,TRBD1,CASSPSRDRGNTIYF,TGTGCCAGCAGCCCAAGTAGGGACAGAGGAAACACCATATATTTT
15,TRBJ1-2,.,TRBV5-1,TRBD1,CASSGNRGDNYGYTF,TGCGCCAGCAGCGGAAACAGGGGCGATAACTATGGCTACACCTTC
13,TRBJ1-5,.,TRBV6-5,.,CASSSALNQPQHF,TGTGCCAGCAGTTCAGCACTTAATCAGCCCCAGCATTTT
17,TRBJ2-6,few,TRBV11-2,TRBD1,CASSPGQGALGANVLTF,TGTGCCAGCAGCCCAGGACAGGGGGCGCTTGGGGCCAACGTCCTGACTTTC
17,TRBJ1-5,.,TRBV20-1,.,CSAGSLLPQGPNQPQHF,TGCAGTGCTGGATCCTTACTGCCCCAGGGTCCCAATCAGCCCCAGCATTTT
12,TRBJ2-2,.,TRBV29-1,.,CSVGTNTGELFF,TGCAGCGTTGGTACGAACACCGGGGAGCTGTTTTTT
15,TRBJ2-1,.,TRBV7-2,.,CASSLDSRVYNEQFF,TGTGCCAGCAGCCTAGACTCGAGGGTTTACAATGAGCAGTTCTTC
14,TRBJ2-3,few,TRBV20-1,TRBD1,CSAVRQGATDTQYF,TGCAGTGCTGTTCGACAGGGAGCCACAGATACGCAGTATTTT
12,TRBJ2-3,few,TRBV6-1,.,CASNGPPDTQYF,TGTGCCAGCAATGGGCCCCCAGATACGCAGTATTTT
13,TRBJ1-1,medium-sized,TRBV30,.,CAWSVQPGSEAFF,TGTGCCTGGAGTGTACAACCGGGGTCTGAAGCTTTCTTT
12,TRBJ2-7,.,TRBV5-8,.,CASSLVLIEQYF,TGTGCCAGCAGCTTGGTGCTGATCGAGCAGTACTTC